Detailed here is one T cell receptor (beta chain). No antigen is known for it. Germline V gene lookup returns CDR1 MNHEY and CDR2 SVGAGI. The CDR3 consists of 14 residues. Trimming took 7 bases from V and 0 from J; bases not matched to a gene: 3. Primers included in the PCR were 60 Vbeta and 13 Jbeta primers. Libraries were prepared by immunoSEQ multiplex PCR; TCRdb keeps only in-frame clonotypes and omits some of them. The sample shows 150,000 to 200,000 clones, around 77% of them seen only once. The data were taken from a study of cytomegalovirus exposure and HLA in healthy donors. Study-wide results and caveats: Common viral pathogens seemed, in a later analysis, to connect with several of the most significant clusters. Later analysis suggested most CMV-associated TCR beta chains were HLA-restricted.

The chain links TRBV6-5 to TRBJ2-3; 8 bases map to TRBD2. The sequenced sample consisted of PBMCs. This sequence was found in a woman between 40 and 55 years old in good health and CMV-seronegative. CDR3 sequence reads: CASTERGSTDTQYF. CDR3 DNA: TGTGCCAGCACGGAGCGGGGGAGCACAGATACGCAGTATTTT.